Presented here are 29 T cell receptor beta chains from one specimen sequenced in a study of blood T cell repertoires in COVID-19. The method was immunoSEQ multiplex PCR; TCRdb's version includes in-frame clones alone and lacks a portion of them. This table holds roughly 120,000 clones, approximately 79% found once. The source material was peripheral blood. The receptors come from a man aged 50 or older with acute or convalescent COVID-19.

The CDR3 spells CASADRGFNEQYF. CDR3 DNA: TGTGCCAGCGCAGACAGGGGGTTTAACGAGCAGTACTTC. This chain joins TRBV6-5 and TRBJ2-7; 9 nucleotides agree with TRBD1. V dropped 8 bases and J dropped 5; count of bases not matched to a gene: 7. Germline CDR1 reads MNHEY; CDR2 reads SVGAGI. The CDR3 has 13 amino acids.

The chain couples TRBV18 to TRBJ2-3, with no clear D. CDR1 is KGHSH, CDR2 LQKENI, per germline. Trimming removed 0 bases from V and 10 bases from J, with 14 bases in between. This CDR3 region has 14 residues. Here the CDR3 DNA reads TGTGCCAGCTCACCACCGCCCTCCCACAGTCCGCAGTATTTT. This codes for CASSPPPSHSPQYF. The variable domain in full, with the rest retrieved from reference TRBV18 and TRBJ2-3, is NAGVMQNPRHLVRRRGQEARLRCSPMKGHSHVYWYRQLPEEGLKFMVYLQKENIIDESGMPKERFSAEFPKEGPSILRIQQVVRGDSAAYFCASSPPPSHSPQYFGPGTRLTVL.

The V and J genes are TRBV27 and TRBJ1-2; TRBD1 agrees at 12 bases. The CDR3 runs to 15 residues. Germline V gene lookup returns CDR1 MNHEY and CDR2 SMNVEV (reference sequence). The V gene end was trimmed by 2 bases and the J gene end by 6 bases; junction bases not matched to a gene: 4. CDR3 in amino acids: CASSLVGQGANGYTF. The CDR3 coding sequence is TGTGCCAGCAGTTTAGTGGGACAGGGGGCGAATGGCTACACCTTC.

The J gene is TRBJ1-1, the V gene TRBV19; 7 positions match TRBD1. The CDR3 has 12 residues. The germline CDR1 and CDR2 sequences are LNHDA and SQIVND (reference sequence). The V and J ends lost 7 bases and 5 bases, in that order; junction bases with no gene match: 4. DNA of the CDR3: TGTGCCAGTACCACAGGGGCGACTGAAGCTTTCTTT. It yields the protein CASTTGATEAFF. The entire variable domain, with the rest obtained from reference TRBV19 and TRBJ1-1, is as follows: DGGITQSPKYLFRKEGQNVTLSCEQNLNHDAMYWYRQDPGQGLRLIYYSQIVNDFQKGDIAEGYSVSREKKESFPLTVTSAQKNPTAFYLCASTTGATEAFFGQGTRLTVV.

This rearrangement joins TRBV28 to TRBJ2-7, with D maybe TRBD2 (6 bases). The CDR3 extends over 12 amino acids. V was clipped by 5 bases and J by 6 bases, with 11 bases between them. Germline V lookup: CDR1 MDHEN, CDR2 SYDVKM. The CDR3 bases are TGTGCCAGCAGTCGGGACTTCATCGAGCAGTACTTC. It is translated as CASSRDFIEQYF.

The chain uses TRBV4-1 and TRBJ2-1, with TRBD2 matching 10 bases. V dropped 4 bases and J dropped 7; count of bases not matched to a gene: 7. Looked up from germline, CDR1 is MGHRA and CDR2 is YSYEKL. This CDR3 has 15 amino acids. The CDR3 region is CASSRLAGARNEQFF. CDR3 DNA sequence: TGCGCCAGCAGCCGCCTAGCGGGAGCAAGGAATGAGCAGTTCTTC.

The chain links TRBV2 to TRBJ1-3, with 7 nucleotides matching TRBD1. Per germline, CDR1 SNHLY and CDR2 FYNNEI. This CDR3 is 15 amino acids long. J was trimmed by 9 bases and V by 7 bases; bases with no gene match: 15. The DNA of the CDR3 is TGTGCCAGCAATCGGGGGACAGATTCCGGCGGCACCATATATTTT. Translation: CASNRGTDSGGTIYF.

The rearrangement uses TRBV13 and TRBJ2-7; TRBD2 might be the D (5 bases). Germline CDR1 PRHDT, CDR2 FYEKMQ (reference sequence). Trimming took 6 bases from V and 0 from J, leaving 12 bases between them. The CDR3 extends over 14 amino acids. This CDR3 reads CASSYSGFSYEQYF. Written as DNA, the CDR3 is TGTGCCAGCAGTTACAGCGGTTTCTCCTACGAGCAGTACTTC.

The chain links TRBV30 to TRBJ1-2; the D is unclear. Germline V lookup: CDR1 GTSNPN, CDR2 SVGIG (reference sequence). V gave up 0 bases and J gave up 5 bases, with 10 bases separating them. CDR3 length: 13 amino acids. The CDR3 DNA is TGTGCCTGGAGTGTACTCCAGACATATGGCTACACCTTC. Translating it yields CAWSVLQTYGYTF.

This clone occurred a few times. Additional DNA sequences in this sample encode the identical CDR3. The chain joins TRBV9 to TRBJ2-7; D not certain. Germline V gene lookup returns CDR1 SGDLS and CDR2 YYNGEE. Trimming removed 0 bases at V and 0 bases at J, with 7 bases between. The CDR3 loop spans 14 amino acids. This chain's CDR3 is CASSVVPSSYEQYF. The CDR3 DNA follows: TGTGCCAGCAGCGTAGTTCCGAGCTCCTACGAGCAGTACTTC. Based on the CDR3 plus reference TRBV9 and TRBJ2-7, the full variable domain is DSGVTQTPKHLITATGQRVTLRCSPRSGDLSVYWYQQSLDQGLQFLIQYYNGEERAKGNILERFSAQQFPDLHSELNLSSLELGDSALYFCASSVVPSSYEQYFGPGTRLTVT.

This chain uses TRBV13 with TRBJ2-3; TRBD2 agrees at 12 bases. The CDR3 contains 17 residues. CDR1 is PRHDT, CDR2 FYEKMQ, per germline (reference sequence). The J segment lost 4 bases and the V segment lost 3 bases, leaving 8 bases of the junction unmatched. The CDR3 sequence is CASSFLAGGPGSDTQYF. DNA for the CDR3: TGTGCCAGCAGCTTCCTAGCGGGAGGGCCTGGGTCAGATACGCAGTATTTT.

The chain carries TRBV28 and TRBJ2-2; TRBD2 matches 7 bases. In germline, CDR1 is MDHEN, CDR2 SYDVKM. Unmatched junction bases numbered 8, after V lost 3 bases and J lost 4 bases. The CDR3 length is 16 residues. CDR3 sequence: CASSLDGEGGTGELFF. CDR3 nucleotides: TGTGCCAGCAGTTTGGACGGGGAGGGCGGCACCGGGGAGCTGTTTTTT.

This clone was found a few times. The chain recombines TRBV28 with TRBJ2-2; 11 positions match TRBD1. In germline, CDR1 is MDHEN, CDR2 SYDVKM. This CDR3 is 17 amino acids long. The V segment lost 7 bases and the J segment 7 bases; nucleotides outside the gene matches: 14. In DNA form, the CDR3 reads TGTGCCAGCACTAGAAGTCGGACAGGGGGCGGGCTCGGGGAGCTGTTTTTT. Protein product: CASTRSRTGGGLGELFF. The full variable domain, its missing parts supplied by reference TRBV28 and TRBJ2-2, is DVKVTQSSRYLVKRTGEKVFLECVQDMDHENMFWYRQDPGLGLRLIYFSYDVKMKEKGDIPEGYSVSREKKERFSLILESASTNQTSMYLCASTRSRTGGGLGELFFGEGSRLTVL.

This chain joins TRBV18 and TRBJ1-2; 9 positions match TRBD1. The CDR3 is 14 amino acids. Germline CDR1 reads KGHSH; CDR2 reads LQKENI. The trim removed 3 bases at V and 8 bases at J, leaving 7 bases unmatched. CDR3 amino acids: CASSPSGQGLGYTF. The CDR3, as DNA: TGTGCCAGCTCACCTTCAGGACAGGGGTTAGGCTACACCTTC. Variable domain in full (rest from reference TRBV18 and TRBJ1-2): NAGVMQNPRHLVRRRGQEARLRCSPMKGHSHVYWYRQLPEEGLKFMVYLQKENIIDESGMPKERFSAEFPKEGPSILRIQQVVRGDSAAYFCASSPSGQGLGYTFGSGTRLTVV.

The chain is built from TRBV7-8 and TRBJ2-5; 7 bases fit TRBD1. V was pared by 6 bases and J by 2 bases, with 9 bases of the junction left unmatched. The CDR3 runs to 15 residues. CDR1 and CDR2 (germline): SGHVS, FQNEAQ. The CDR3 is CASSFRPGQQETQYF. The CDR3, as DNA: TGTGCCAGCAGTTTTCGTCCGGGACAGCAAGAGACCCAGTACTTC.

DNA of the CDR3: TGTGCCAGCAGTTTCTCAGGGGGAGGCACTGAAGCTTTCTTT. Translated: CASSFSGGGTEAFF. The chain recombines TRBV28 with TRBJ1-1; TRBD1 aligns across 7 bases. CDR1 MDHEN and CDR2 SYDVKM come from the germline V gene. The junction had 5 bases not matched to a gene; V was cut back by 3 bases and J by 4 bases. CDR3 length equals 14 residues.

The chain combines TRBV7-9 with TRBJ2-7; 10 bases are a match to TRBD1. The germline V gene encodes CDR1 SEHNR and CDR2 FQNEAQ (reference sequence). The junction had 3 bases not matched to a gene; V was cut back by 6 bases and J by 4 bases. The CDR3 is made up of 13 amino acids. The CDR3 DNA reads TGTGCCAGCAGATCGGGACAGGGGTACGAGCAGTACTTC. Amino acid sequence: CASRSGQGYEQYF.

V usage is TRBV7-9 and J usage is TRBJ1-6, with TRBD1 matching 8 bases. Germline-derived CDR1 and CDR2 are SEHNR and FQNEAQ (reference sequence). J was trimmed by 2 bases and V by 5 bases; bases with no gene match: 5. The CDR3 runs 16 residues. The CDR3 loop reads CASSPGQATYNSPLHF. Here the CDR3 DNA reads TGTGCCAGCAGCCCGGGACAGGCGACCTATAATTCACCCCTCCACTTT.

This rearrangement joins TRBV9 to TRBJ1-2; D gene unclear. CDR3 length equals 13 residues. Per germline, CDR1 SGDLS and CDR2 YYNGEE. The V and J ends lost 0 bases and 8 bases respectively, with 11 bases between them. The CDR3 region is CASSVDEGKGYTF. CDR3 nucleotide sequence: TGTGCCAGCAGCGTAGACGAGGGAAAAGGCTACACCTTC.

The chain couples TRBV23-1 to TRBJ2-7; maybe TRBD2 (5 bases). TRBV23-1 is treated as an ORF (open reading frame) with a function not yet certain. This CDR3 has 14 residues. With 1 base removed from V and 0 bases from J, the gap between germline ends came to 7 bases. CDR3 sequence: CASSQWRSSYEQYF. DNA of the CDR3: TGCGCCAGCAGTCAATGGAGGAGCTCCTACGAGCAGTACTTC.

This rearrangement joins TRBV4-1 to TRBJ2-7; D possibly corresponds to TRBD2 (5 bases). The length of the CDR3 is 15 residues. Trimming took 7 bases from V and 0 from J, leaving 16 bases between them. Germline assignment: CDR1 MGHRA and CDR2 YSYEKL. CDR3 residues: CASKPSFSSSYEQYF. CDR3 DNA: TGCGCCAGCAAGCCTAGCTTCTCAAGCTCCTACGAGCAGTACTTC.

This clone appeared a few times. This sequence joins TRBV5-1 and TRBJ2-1; 10 bases fit TRBD2. Germline assignment: CDR1 SGHRS and CDR2 YFSETQ. The CDR3 sequence is 15 residues long. V trimming: 3 bases; J trimming: 7 bases; junction bases outside the gene matches: 7. Here the CDR3 reads CASSSNSGRTNEQFF. CDR3 coding DNA: TGCGCCAGCAGCTCCAATAGCGGGAGGACTAATGAGCAGTTCTTC.

This clone was seen a single time. The rearrangement joins TRBV13 to TRBJ2-5; D may be TRBD1 (6 bases). Germline V gene lookup returns CDR1 PRHDT and CDR2 FYEKMQ (reference sequence). The CDR3 sequence is 14 residues long. Trimming took off 0 bases at V and 2 bases at J, with 7 bases between the two ends. CDR3 DNA sequence: TGTGCCAGCAGCTTAGGACAGGGACAAGAGACCCAGTACTTC. This gives the protein CASSLGQGQETQYF.

The chain uses TRBV2 and TRBJ2-2, with 12 positions matching TRBD2. This CDR3 has 15 residues. CDR1 and CDR2 from the germline V gene are SNHLY and FYNNEI. The trim removed 4 bases at V and 8 bases at J, leaving 5 bases unmatched. The CDR3 DNA sequence: TGTGCCAGCAGTGGGCTAGCGGGGGGGCCAGGGGAGCTGTTTTTT. It yields the protein CASSGLAGGPGELFF. Drawing the rest from reference TRBV2 and TRBJ2-2, the complete variable domain is EPEVTQTPSHQVTQMGQEVILRCVPISNHLYFYWYRQILGQKVEFLVSFYNNEISEKSEIFDDQFSVERPDGSNFTLKIRSTKLEDSAMYFCASSGLAGGPGELFFGEGSRLTVL.

In this sample, this clone turned up a few times. The gene calls are TRBV6-5 and TRBJ1-2; no firm D call. CDR1 and CDR2 (germline): MNHEY, SVGAGI. This CDR3 region has 11 residues. Trimming removed 7 bases at V and 5 bases at J, with 8 bases between. The CDR3 nucleotides are TGTGCCAGCAAACGGGTTTATGGCTACACCTTC. This translates into CASKRVYGYTF.

This clone was detected once. CDR3 coding DNA: TGTGCCAGCAGCGTTACCACGCCAGGAGGGCGCGGTGGCTACACCTTC. Translation: CASSVTTPGGRGGYTF. V and J are TRBV9 and TRBJ1-2, with no clear D. The V gene's germline CDR1 is SGDLS and CDR2 YYNGEE. Trimming stripped 2 bases from V and 7 bases from J, with 21 bases between. CDR3 size: 16 residues.

The genes are TRBV18 and TRBJ1-1; 8 positions match TRBD1. Germline V gene sequence: CDR1 KGHSH, CDR2 LQKENI. The CDR3 runs to 15 residues. With 1 base clipped from V and 1 base from J, the junction kept 2 bases outside the gene matches. The DNA for the CDR3 is TGTGCCAGCTCACCACGGACAGGGTCGAACACTGAAGCTTTCTTT. Its translation is CASSPRTGSNTEAFF.

The chain employs TRBV15 and TRBJ2-5, with D possibly matching TRBD1 (5 bases). Trimming pared 8 bases from V and 5 bases from J, leaving 21 bases between. The CDR3 consists of 15 residues. Germline V CDR1 and CDR2: LNHNV, YYDKDF (reference sequence). The CDR3 DNA reads as TGTGCCACCCGAACACATCAGGACATGGGGGAGACCCAGTACTTC. Amino acids: CATRTHQDMGETQYF.

This chain connects TRBV7-2 to TRBJ2-1, with 12 bases matching TRBD2. J lost 0 bases, V lost 0 bases, and 9 bases had no gene match. Germline V lookup: CDR1 SGHTA, CDR2 FQGNSA. There are 20 residues in the CDR3. For the CDR3, the DNA is TGTGCCAGCAGCTTAGCGCCCGGGCTAGCGGGGGGGAGCTCCTACAATGAGCAGTTCTTC. This gives the protein CASSLAPGLAGGSSYNEQFF.